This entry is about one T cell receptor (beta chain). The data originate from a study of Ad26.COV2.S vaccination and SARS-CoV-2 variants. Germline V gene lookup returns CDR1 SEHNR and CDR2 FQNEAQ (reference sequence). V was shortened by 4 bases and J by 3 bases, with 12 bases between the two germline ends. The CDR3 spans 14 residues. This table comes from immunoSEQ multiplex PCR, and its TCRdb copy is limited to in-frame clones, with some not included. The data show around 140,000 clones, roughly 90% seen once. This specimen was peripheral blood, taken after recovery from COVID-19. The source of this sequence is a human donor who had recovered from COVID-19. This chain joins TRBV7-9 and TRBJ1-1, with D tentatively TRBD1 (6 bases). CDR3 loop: CASSSNRVHTEAFF. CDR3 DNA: TGTGCCAGCAGCTCAAACAGGGTTCACACTGAAGCTTTCTTT.